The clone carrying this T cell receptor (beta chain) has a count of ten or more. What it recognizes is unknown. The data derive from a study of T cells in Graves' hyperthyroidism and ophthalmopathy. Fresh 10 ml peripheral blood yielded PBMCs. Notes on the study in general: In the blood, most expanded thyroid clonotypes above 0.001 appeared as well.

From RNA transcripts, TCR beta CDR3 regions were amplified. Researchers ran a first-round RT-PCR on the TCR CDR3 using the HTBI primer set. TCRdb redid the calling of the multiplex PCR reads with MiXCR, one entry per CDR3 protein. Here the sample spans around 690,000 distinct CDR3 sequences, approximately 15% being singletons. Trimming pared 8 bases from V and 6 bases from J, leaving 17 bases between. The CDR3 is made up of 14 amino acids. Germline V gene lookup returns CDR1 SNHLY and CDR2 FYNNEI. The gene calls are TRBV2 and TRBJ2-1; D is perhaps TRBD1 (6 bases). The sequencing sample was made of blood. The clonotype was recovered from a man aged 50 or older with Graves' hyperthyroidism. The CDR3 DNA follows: TGTGCCAGCCGATACAGGGAAGCGAGCAATGAGCAGTTCTTC. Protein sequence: CASRYREASNEQFF.